This T cell receptor beta chain stems from a study of T cell repertoires in cytomegalovirus infection. Across the whole study: Indications of both CMV infection and matching HLA type were provided by public TCR beta signatures.

Study-level findings and limits: There were HLA-C-restricted CMV-specific TCR beta clonotypes dominating the ex vivo response.

Germline V gives CDR1 SQVTM, CDR2 ANQGSEA. The CDR3 sequence is 15 residues long. Germline trimming cut 0 bases from V and 5 bases from J; bases unmatched to any gene: 9. TCRdb itself ran the reads through MiXCR, one entry per CDR3 protein. The profile shows over 100,000 distinct CDR3 sequences, 10% of them singletons. This clonotype was seen a handful of times. What it binds is unknown. This TCR was sampled from a human donor in good health (CMV status not recorded). Some clones in this sample may be carry-over from other donors' samples. Sequencing used PBMCs, sequenced either directly or after in vitro stimulation (not recorded which). V gene TRBV29-1 combines with J gene TRBJ2-5; TRBD2 agrees at 7 bases. The CDR3 DNA reads TGCAGCGTTGAAGATGGGGGACTAACCGCCGAGACCCAGTACTTC. This translates into CSVEDGGLTAETQYF.